The 7 T cell receptor beta chains reported below all come from one sample, sequenced in a study of blood T cell repertoires in COVID-19. The data were produced by immunoSEQ multiplex PCR, yet TCRdb's version contains in-frame clones alone and is incomplete. The sample has 150,000 to 200,000 clones; approximately 95% are singletons. Sequencing was carried out using peripheral blood. The receptors come from a woman aged 60-75 years with COVID-19, enrolled during active disease.

The chain joins TRBV27 to TRBJ1-4, with 7 positions matching TRBD1. Looked up from germline, CDR1 is MNHEY and CDR2 is SMNVEV (reference sequence). The trim removed 6 bases at V and 4 bases at J, leaving 5 bases unmatched. The CDR3 loop spans 14 amino acids. CDR3 amino acids: CASRPGQHNEKLFF. As DNA, the CDR3 is TGTGCCAGCAGGCCGGGACAGCATAATGAAAAACTGTTTTTT.

By frequency in the sample, this clone is medium-sized. This sample includes further DNA sequences coding for the same CDR3. The V and J genes are TRBV19 and TRBJ1-5; 9 bases agree with TRBD1. V gave up 6 bases and J gave up 4 bases; unmatched junction bases: 1. The germline gives CDR1 LNHDA, CDR2 SQIVND (reference sequence). This CDR3 has 13 amino acids. The CDR3 DNA follows: TGTGCCAGTAGCGGGACAGGGAATCAGCCCCAGCATTTT. Amino acid sequence: CASSGTGNQPQHF.

Notes on this clone: This sample includes further DNA sequences coding for the same CDR3. The rearrangement joins TRBV30 to TRBJ1-1, with unresolved D. This CDR3 is 13 amino acids long. CDR1 is GTSNPN and CDR2 is SVGIG in the germline V gene (reference sequence). V gave up 0 bases and J gave up 2 bases, with 7 bases separating them. Here the CDR3 reads CAWSVQVNTEAFF. CDR3 bases: TGTGCCTGGAGTGTTCAGGTAAACACTGAAGCTTTCTTT.

The chain couples TRBV5-1 to TRBJ2-5; 8 bases are shared with TRBD1. After removal of 6 bases from V and 2 bases from J, the junction contained 24 bases not matched to a gene. The CDR3 is 20 residues long. Per the germline V gene, CDR1 is SGHRS and CDR2 is YFSETQ. DNA of the CDR3: TGCGCCAGCAAATTGGGACAGGCCCTTAGTGGGGGAAATTCTCAAGAGACCCAGTACTTC. Protein sequence: CASKLGQALSGGNSQETQYF.

This clone was recorded only once. J is TRBJ1-5 and V is TRBV6-2 or TRBV6-3; D gene unclear. The CDR3 is made up of 17 amino acids. V lost 2 bases and J lost 4, with 18 bases in between. From germline, CDR1 is MNHEY and CDR2 SVGEGT. The CDR3 DNA reads TGTGCCAGCAGTTACCCTAAAGGAGGGTTGGGTAATCAGCCCCAGCATTTT. Its protein is CASSYPKGGLGNQPQHF.

The V gene is TRBV4-1, the J gene TRBJ1-5, with D possibly matching TRBD1 (6 bases). Per the germline V gene, CDR1 is MGHRA and CDR2 is YSYEKL. This CDR3 spans 15 amino acids. V was cut by 2 bases and J by 4 bases, with 12 bases left in between. CDR3 nucleotides: TGCGCCAGCAGCCAATCAGACAGGAGAAATCAGCCCCAGCATTTT. This codes for CASSQSDRRNQPQHF.

In its sample, this clone was seen once. The genes are TRBV5-1 and TRBJ2-1; D not resolved. This CDR3 comprises 13 residues. Trimming pared 7 bases from V and 0 bases from J, leaving 8 bases between. Germline CDR1 and CDR2: SGHRS and YFSETQ. The CDR3 nucleotides are TGCGCCAGCGAGGCGGACTCCTACAATGAGCAGTTCTTC. Translated: CASEADSYNEQFF.